A selection of T cell receptor beta chains follows, all from one sample in a study of shared clonotypes between healthy human individuals. The repertoire was sequenced with immunoSEQ multiplex PCR; TCRdb's copy has only in-frame clones and lacks some. The repertoire includes about 2 million clones, around 95% of them detected once, and 0.1% to 0.15% sits in the top ten. The sample was naive CD4+ T cells sorted from blood. The receptors stem from a man aged 18-30 years in good health. The CDR3 runs from the conserved cysteine through the conserved F or W. D genes are given only for firm matches. Where a row states a size, it is once, few, many or the class of an expanded clone; other rows omit it.

TRBJ1-1 | . | TRBV6-5 | . | CASSGAGGTEAFF | TGTGCCAGCAGCGGGGCGGGAGGCACTGAAGCTTTCTTT
TRBJ2-7 | . | TRBV4-1 | . | CASSQPPRRGPPYEQYF | TGCGCCAGCAGCCAACCCCCGCGGCGGGGGCCCCCCTACGAGCAGTACTTC
TRBJ2-1 | . | TRBV7-2 | . | CASTNVANSYNEQFF | TGTGCCAGCACCAACGTCGCGAACTCCTACAATGAGCAGTTCTTC
TRBJ2-1 | . | TRBV10-2 | TRBD2 | CASKIAGVANEQFF | TGCGCCAGCAAAATAGCGGGGGTGGCCAATGAGCAGTTCTTC
TRBJ2-7 | . | TRBV5-4 | TRBD1 | CASSTRDRVSYEQYF | TGTGCCAGCAGCACCCGGGACAGGGTCTCCTACGAGCAGTACTTC
TRBJ1-1 | once | TRBV14 | . | CALRRGPNTEAFF | TGTGCCCTGAGGAGGGGACCGAACACTGAAGCTTTCTTT
TRBJ1-1 | once | TRBV7-2 | . | CASSLEGWTEAFF | TGTGCCAGCAGCTTAGAGGGCTGGACTGAAGCTTTCTTT
TRBJ1-6 | . | TRBV6-5 | . | CASNLQGANSPLHF | TGTGCCAGCAACTTACAGGGAGCTAATTCACCCCTCCACTTT
TRBJ1-4 | . | TRBV6-1 | . | CASRSGPSFGEKLFF | TGTGCCAGCAGATCAGGTCCCTCCTTTGGTGAAAAACTGTTTTTT
TRBJ1-5 | . | TRBV18 | . | CASSPGAGLGQPQHF | TGTGCCAGCTCACCGGGAGCGGGGCTGGGGCAGCCCCAGCATTTT
TRBJ2-5 | . | TRBV6-6 | . | CASTLNAFFAQETQYF | TGTGCCAGCACCCTCAATGCCTTTTTCGCCCAAGAGACCCAGTACTTC
TRBJ2-7 | . | TRBV15 | . | CATSRRGEGSEQYF | TGTGCCACCAGCAGGAGGGGTGAAGGGAGTGAGCAGTACTTC
TRBJ1-2 | few | TRBV19 | . | CASSGAGLPYGYTF | TGTGCCAGTAGTGGTGCAGGGCTCCCTTATGGCTACACCTTC
TRBJ2-7 | . | TRBV7-2 | . | CASSSPAGYEQYF | TGTGCCAGCAGCTCACCGGCGGGCTACGAGCAGTACTTC
TRBJ1-2 | . | TRBV28 | . | CASSSSDYGYTF | TGTGCCAGCAGTTCATCCGACTATGGCTACACCTTC
TRBJ2-7 | . | TRBV29-1 | . | CSARTQISYEQYF | TGCAGCGCCCGGACGCAAATCTCCTACGAGCAGTACTTC
TRBJ2-7 | . | TRBV7-2 | . | CASSFYQVPTYEQYF | TGTGCCAGCAGCTTTTACCAGGTTCCCACCTACGAGCAGTACTTC
TRBJ2-7 | . | TRBV5-1 | TRBD1 | CASSLAATGGLEQYF | TGCGCCAGCAGCTTGGCTGCGACAGGGGGCCTCGAGCAGTACTTC
TRBJ1-3 | . | TRBV7-3 | TRBD1 | CASSRTGPPGNTIYF | TGTGCCAGCAGCAGGACAGGGCCTCCTGGAAACACCATATATTTT